Listed here are 20 T cell receptor beta chains from one sample, sequenced in a study of blood T cell repertoires in COVID-19. Profiling relied on immunoSEQ multiplex PCR, and the TCRdb table lists in-frame clones only, not all of them. The top ten hold around 7.3% of the sample, which has about 120,000 clones, 88% seen once. The material sequenced was peripheral blood. These receptors came from a man aged 45-65 years with acute or convalescent COVID-19.

DNA of the CDR3: TGCAGCGTTGAAGGACTAGCGGGGTCTTACAATGAGCAGTTCTTC. This gives the protein CSVEGLAGSYNEQFF. J is TRBJ2-1 and V is TRBV29-1, with 11 nucleotides matching TRBD2. CDR1 and CDR2 from the germline V gene are SQVTM and ANQGSEA. Trimming at V came to 1 base and at J to 4 bases, leaving 3 bases not matched to a gene. The CDR3 is 15 residues long.

The chain links TRBV21-1 to TRBJ2-4; the table names TRBD2, a call not compared with the DNA. TRBV21-1 has pseudogene status. There are 15 residues in the CDR3. The CDR3 region has the DNA TGTGCCGGGAACCAATCTTGCAGGATGGGACTAGCGGGACCCTTC. Protein product: CAGNQSCRMGLAGPF.

V is TRBV27 and J is TRBJ1-4; D not resolved. The germline gives CDR1 MNHEY, CDR2 SMNVEV (reference sequence). There are 14 residues in the CDR3. The V end was cut by 3 bases, the J end by 0 bases, with 5 bases between. The DNA of the CDR3 is TGTGCCAGCAGTTTTCAGTCAACTAATGAAAAACTGTTTTTT. Amino acid sequence: CASSFQSTNEKLFF.

The chain links TRBV19 to TRBJ2-2, with 13 bases aligning to TRBD2. This CDR3 region has 18 residues. Germline CDR1 is LNHDA and CDR2 is SQIVND (reference sequence). The ends lost 1 base at V and 7 bases at J; junction bases unmatched: 9. In DNA, the CDR3 is TGTGCCAGTAGTATAGGGGGGACTAGCGGGATAAGTTTCGGGGAGCTGTTTTTT. Translated: CASSIGGTSGISFGELFF.

The rearrangement joins TRBV24-1 to TRBJ2-2, with 8 bases aligning to TRBD2. The CDR3 sequence is 16 residues long. Germline assignment: CDR1 KGHDR and CDR2 SFDVKD. Trimming took 5 bases from V and 0 from J; bases not matched to a gene: 4. This CDR3 reads CATSVGSGANTGELFF. The CDR3 nucleotides read TGTGCCACCAGTGTAGGTAGCGGGGCGAACACCGGGGAGCTGTTTTTT.

CDR3: CASSRKGLAGGNEQFF. The CDR3, as DNA: TGTGCCAGCAGCCGGAAGGGACTAGCGGGTGGCAATGAGCAGTTCTTC. The chain couples TRBV3-1 (or the pseudogene TRBV3-2) to TRBJ2-1, with 12 bases matching TRBD2. J gave up 6 bases and V 4 bases, and 7 bases lay outside the gene matches. CDR3 length: 16 amino acids. CDR1 LGHDT and CDR2 YNNKEL come from the germline V gene (reference sequence).

The rearrangement joins TRBV5-6 to TRBJ1-1; 9 bases are a match to TRBD1. CDR3 length: 16 amino acids. V shed 4 bases and J 4 bases; nucleotides not matched to a gene: 11. Germline CDR1 reads SGHDT; CDR2 reads YYEEEE. The CDR3 loop reads CASSQTRTGAGTEAFF. The CDR3 DNA reads TGTGCCAGCAGCCAGACAAGGACAGGGGCAGGCACTGAAGCTTTCTTT. Drawing the rest from reference TRBV5-6 and TRBJ1-1, the complete variable domain is DAGVTQSPTHLIKTRGQQVTLRCSPKSGHDTVSWYQQALGQGPQFIFQYYEEEERQRGNFPDRFSGHQFPNYSSELNVNALLLGDSALYLCASSQTRTGAGTEAFFGQGTRLTVV.

The V and J genes are TRBV18 and TRBJ1-2; a weak D match, TRBD1 (5 bases). Trimming shortened V by 1 base and J by 1 base, and 10 bases separated the two germline ends. The CDR3 is 15 amino acids. Per the germline V gene, CDR1 is KGHSH and CDR2 is LQKENI. DNA of the CDR3: TGTGCCAGCTCACCACTGTCGGGGGATAACTATGGCTACACCTTC. It translates to CASSPLSGDNYGYTF.

The CDR3 DNA reads TGCGCCAGCGCAGGGGTCAGAGATACGCAGTATTTT. Its translation is CASAGVRDTQYF. The chain recombines TRBV5-1 with TRBJ2-3; D is possibly TRBD1 (6 bases). The V end was cut by 7 bases, the J end by 5 bases, with 11 bases between. Germline V lookup: CDR1 SGHRS, CDR2 YFSETQ. This CDR3 comprises 12 residues. The full variable domain, with the rest looked up from reference TRBV5-1 and TRBJ2-3, is KAGVTQTPRYLIKTRGQQVTLSCSPISGHRSVSWYQQTPGQGLQFLFEYFSETQRNKGNFPGRFSGRQFSNSRSEMNVSTLELGDSALYLCASAGVRDTQYFGPGTRLTVL.

The rearrangement joins TRBV2 to TRBJ1-1; D is undetermined. The CDR3 runs to 13 residues. Trimming cost V 3 bases and J 1 base, with 6 bases left between them. CDR1 and CDR2 from the germline V gene are SNHLY and FYNNEI. For the CDR3, the DNA is TGTGCCAGCAGTGACAGGCCGAACACTGAAGCTTTCTTT. Translating it yields CASSDRPNTEAFF.

This clone was seen once. The V call is TRBV11-3, the J call TRBJ2-3; maybe TRBD1 (6 bases). CDR1 and CDR2 (germline): SGHNT, YENEEA. Trimming stripped 1 base from V and 2 bases from J, with 10 bases between. The CDR3 loop spans 15 amino acids. This CDR3 reads CASSLAGAPTDTQYF. The CDR3 bases are TGTGCCAGCAGCTTAGCAGGGGCCCCCACAGATACGCAGTATTTT.

This clone was recorded a few times. The rearrangement joins TRBV20-1 to TRBJ2-7; D is undetermined. V was cut by 6 bases and J by 4 bases, with 10 bases left in between. The CDR3 totals 11 residues. Looked up from germline, CDR1 is DFQATT and CDR2 is SNEGSKA (reference sequence). The CDR3 loop reads CSATGVYEQYF. The CDR3, as DNA: TGCAGTGCGACCGGAGTTTACGAGCAGTACTTC.

On this clone: Other DNA sequences of this sample code for an identical CDR3. The chain links TRBV19 to TRBJ2-3; tentative D call: TRBD1 (6 bases). V was pared by 5 bases and J by 4 bases, with 10 bases between. CDR1 is LNHDA and CDR2 is SQIVND in the germline V gene (reference sequence). CDR3 size: 13 residues. The CDR3 here is CASSPGGADTQYF. In nucleotides, the CDR3 is TGTGCCAGTAGTCCTGGGGGCGCAGATACGCAGTATTTT.

The chain carries TRBV7-9 and TRBJ1-1; D might be TRBD1 (6 bases). Looked up from germline, CDR1 is SEHNR and CDR2 is FQNEAQ (reference sequence). The V end lost 5 bases, the J end lost 1 base, and 14 bases lay between the germline ends. This CDR3 is built from 15 residues. The DNA of the CDR3 is TGTGCCAGCAGCCCCCAAGGGACACCGAACACTGAAGCTTTCTTT. Protein product: CASSPQGTPNTEAFF.

The chain has TRBV4-3 and TRBJ1-1, with D unclear. CDR3 length equals 12 residues. The germline CDR1 and CDR2 sequences are LGHNA and YSLEER. Trimming pared 6 bases from V and 1 base from J, leaving 6 bases between. The CDR3 bases are TGCGCCAGCAGACTTAAGAACACTGAAGCTTTCTTT. This encodes CASRLKNTEAFF.

The chain links TRBV27 to TRBJ1-2; the D gene is possibly TRBD1 (6 bases). V lost 5 bases and J lost 5, with 15 bases in between. The CDR3 totals 14 residues. Germline V gene data show CDR1 as MNHEY and CDR2 as SMNVEV (reference sequence). The CDR3 nucleotides are TGTGCCAGCAGTCCAGGGACGGGGACATATGGCTACACCTTC. This codes for CASSPGTGTYGYTF.

In DNA, the CDR3 is TGTGCCAGCAGCTTCTGGGGCGCCAAAAACATTCAGTACTTC. This gives the protein CASSFWGAKNIQYF. This rearrangement joins TRBV5-6 to TRBJ2-4; weak D call: TRBD1 (5 bases). Germline V gene lookup returns CDR1 SGHDT and CDR2 YYEEEE. This CDR3 is built from 14 residues. V lost 2 bases and J lost 1, with 7 bases in between.

V and J are TRBV6-5 and TRBJ2-5; D is perhaps TRBD1 (6 bases). Germline CDR1 MNHEY, CDR2 SVGAGI. CDR3 length: 13 amino acids. Deletions cut 6 bases from V and 5 bases from J, with 13 bases between. The CDR3 sequence: CASSGTGWETQYF. The CDR3 DNA reads TGTGCCAGCAGCGGAACAGGGTGGGAGACCCAGTACTTC.

This rearrangement joins TRBV5-4 to TRBJ2-5; 7 bases are shared with TRBD1. This CDR3 has 15 residues. Germline loops: CDR1 SGHNT, CDR2 YYREEE (reference sequence). Trimming cost V 4 bases and J 2 bases; bases outside gene matches: 8. This chain's CDR3 is CASSLTTGTQETQYF. CDR3 nucleotide sequence: TGTGCCAGCAGCCTAACGACAGGGACGCAAGAGACCCAGTACTTC.

The rearrangement links TRBV4-3 to TRBJ2-1; possible D gene TRBD2, 6 bases. Germline V CDR1 and CDR2: LGHNA, YSLEER. V was shortened by 1 base and J by 9 bases, with 19 bases between the two germline ends. The CDR3 sequence is 16 residues long. The CDR3 DNA follows: TGCGCCAGCAGCCAAGTACCGACGCTCGGGAGCGGTGAGCAGTTCTTC. Its translation: CASSQVPTLGSGEQFF.